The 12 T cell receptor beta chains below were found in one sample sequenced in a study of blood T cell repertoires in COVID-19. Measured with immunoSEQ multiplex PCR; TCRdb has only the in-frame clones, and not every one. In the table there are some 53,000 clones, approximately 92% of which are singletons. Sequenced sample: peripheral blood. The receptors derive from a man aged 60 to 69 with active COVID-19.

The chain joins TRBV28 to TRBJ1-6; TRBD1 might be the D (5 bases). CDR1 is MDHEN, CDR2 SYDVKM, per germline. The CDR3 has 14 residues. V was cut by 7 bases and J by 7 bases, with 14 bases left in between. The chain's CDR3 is CASIFPGGNSPLHF. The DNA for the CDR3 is TGTGCCAGCATTTTCCCGGGGGGGAATTCACCCCTCCACTTT.

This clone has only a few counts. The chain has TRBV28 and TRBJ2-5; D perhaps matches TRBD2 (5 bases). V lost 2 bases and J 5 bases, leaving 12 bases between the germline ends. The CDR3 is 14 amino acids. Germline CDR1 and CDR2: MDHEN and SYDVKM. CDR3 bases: TGTGCCAGCAGTTTAGAGGGTGTTGGTGAGACCCAGTACTTC. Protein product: CASSLEGVGETQYF.

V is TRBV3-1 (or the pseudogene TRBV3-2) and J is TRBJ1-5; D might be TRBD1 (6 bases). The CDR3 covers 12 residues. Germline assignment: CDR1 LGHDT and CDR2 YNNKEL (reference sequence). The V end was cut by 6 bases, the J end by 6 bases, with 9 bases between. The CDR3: CASRQGSQPQHF. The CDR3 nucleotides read TGTGCCAGCAGGCAGGGGAGTCAGCCCCAGCATTTT.

The CDR3, as DNA: TGCGCCAGCAGCTCGCAGGGGCGAGAGACCCAGTACTTC. This sequence encodes CASSSQGRETQYF. This chain joins TRBV5-1 and TRBJ2-5, with D possibly TRBD1 on 6 matching bases. CDR1 and CDR2 (germline): SGHRS, YFSETQ. Trimming cost V 3 bases and J 4 bases, with 10 bases left between them. The CDR3 is 13 amino acids.

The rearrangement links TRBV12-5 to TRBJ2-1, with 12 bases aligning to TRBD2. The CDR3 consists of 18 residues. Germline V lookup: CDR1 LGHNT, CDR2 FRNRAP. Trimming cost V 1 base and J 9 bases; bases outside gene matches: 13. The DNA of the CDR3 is TGTGCTAGTGGTTTGGCCAGGCTCCTAGCGGGAGGGCCTTCTGAGCAGTTCTTC. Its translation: CASGLARLLAGGPSEQFF.

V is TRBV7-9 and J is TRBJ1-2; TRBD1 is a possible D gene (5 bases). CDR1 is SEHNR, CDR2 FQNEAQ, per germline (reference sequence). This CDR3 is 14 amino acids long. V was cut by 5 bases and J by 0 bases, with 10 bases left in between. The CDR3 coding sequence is TGTGCCAGCAGCCCCCGGACATCTAACTATGGCTACACCTTC. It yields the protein CASSPRTSNYGYTF.

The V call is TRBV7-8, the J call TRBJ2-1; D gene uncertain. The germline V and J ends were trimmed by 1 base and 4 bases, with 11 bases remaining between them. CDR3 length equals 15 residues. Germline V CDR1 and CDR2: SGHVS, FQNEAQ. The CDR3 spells CASSLDGPGYNEQFF. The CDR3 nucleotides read TGTGCCAGCAGCTTAGACGGCCCGGGTTACAATGAGCAGTTCTTC.

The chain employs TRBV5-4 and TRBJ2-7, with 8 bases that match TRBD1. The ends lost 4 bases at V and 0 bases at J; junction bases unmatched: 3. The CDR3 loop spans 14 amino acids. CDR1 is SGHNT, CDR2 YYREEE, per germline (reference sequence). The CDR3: CASSQQGGSYEQYF. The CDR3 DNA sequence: TGTGCCAGCAGCCAACAGGGGGGCTCCTACGAGCAGTACTTC.

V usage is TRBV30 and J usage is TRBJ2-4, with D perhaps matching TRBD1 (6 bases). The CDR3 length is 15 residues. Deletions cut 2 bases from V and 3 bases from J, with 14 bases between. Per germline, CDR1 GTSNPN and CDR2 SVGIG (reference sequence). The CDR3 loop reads CAWSSGGLGKNIQYF. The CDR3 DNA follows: TGTGCCTGGAGTAGTGGGGGCTTAGGCAAAAACATTCAGTACTTC.

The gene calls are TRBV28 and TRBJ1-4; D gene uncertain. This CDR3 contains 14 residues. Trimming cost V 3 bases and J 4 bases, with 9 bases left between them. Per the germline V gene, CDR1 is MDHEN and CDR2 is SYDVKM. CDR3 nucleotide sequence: TGTGCCAGCAGTTTTCCCAGTAATAATGAAAAACTGTTTTTT. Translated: CASSFPSNNEKLFF.

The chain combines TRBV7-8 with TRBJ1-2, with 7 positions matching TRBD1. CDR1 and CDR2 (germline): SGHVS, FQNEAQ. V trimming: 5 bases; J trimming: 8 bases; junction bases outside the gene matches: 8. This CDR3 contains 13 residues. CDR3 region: CASSRDRLRGYTF. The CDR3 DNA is TGTGCCAGCAGCCGGGACAGATTACGAGGCTACACCTTC. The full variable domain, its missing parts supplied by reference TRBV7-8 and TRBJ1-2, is GAGVSQSPRYKVAKRGQDVALRCDPISGHVSLFWYQQALGQGPEFLTYFQNEAQLDKSGLPSDRFFAERPEGSVSTLKIQRTQQEDSAVYLCASSRDRLRGYTFGSGTRLTVV.

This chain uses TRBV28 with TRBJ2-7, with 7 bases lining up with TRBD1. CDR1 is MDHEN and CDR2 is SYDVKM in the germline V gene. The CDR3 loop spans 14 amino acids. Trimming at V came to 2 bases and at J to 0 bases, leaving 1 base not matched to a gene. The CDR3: CASSLRGLSYEQYF. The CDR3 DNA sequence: TGTGCCAGCAGTTTAAGGGGGCTCTCCTACGAGCAGTACTTC.